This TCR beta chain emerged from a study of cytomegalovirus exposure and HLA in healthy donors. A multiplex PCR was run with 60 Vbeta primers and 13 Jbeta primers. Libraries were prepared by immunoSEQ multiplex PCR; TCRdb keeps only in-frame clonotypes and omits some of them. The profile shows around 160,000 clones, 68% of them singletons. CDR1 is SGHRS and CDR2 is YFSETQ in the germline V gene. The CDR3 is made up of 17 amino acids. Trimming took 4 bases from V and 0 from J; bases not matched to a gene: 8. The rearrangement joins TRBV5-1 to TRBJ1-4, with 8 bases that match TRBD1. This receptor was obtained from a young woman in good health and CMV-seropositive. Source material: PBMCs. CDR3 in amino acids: CASSRTGPSATNEKLFF. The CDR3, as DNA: TGCGCCAGCAGCCGGACAGGGCCTAGTGCAACTAATGAAAAACTGTTTTTT. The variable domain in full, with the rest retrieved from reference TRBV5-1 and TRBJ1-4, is KAGVTQTPRYLIKTRGQQVTLSCSPISGHRSVSWYQQTPGQGLQFLFEYFSETQRNKGNFPGRFSGRQFSNSRSEMNVSTLELGDSALYLCASSRTGPSATNEKLFFGSGTQLSVL.